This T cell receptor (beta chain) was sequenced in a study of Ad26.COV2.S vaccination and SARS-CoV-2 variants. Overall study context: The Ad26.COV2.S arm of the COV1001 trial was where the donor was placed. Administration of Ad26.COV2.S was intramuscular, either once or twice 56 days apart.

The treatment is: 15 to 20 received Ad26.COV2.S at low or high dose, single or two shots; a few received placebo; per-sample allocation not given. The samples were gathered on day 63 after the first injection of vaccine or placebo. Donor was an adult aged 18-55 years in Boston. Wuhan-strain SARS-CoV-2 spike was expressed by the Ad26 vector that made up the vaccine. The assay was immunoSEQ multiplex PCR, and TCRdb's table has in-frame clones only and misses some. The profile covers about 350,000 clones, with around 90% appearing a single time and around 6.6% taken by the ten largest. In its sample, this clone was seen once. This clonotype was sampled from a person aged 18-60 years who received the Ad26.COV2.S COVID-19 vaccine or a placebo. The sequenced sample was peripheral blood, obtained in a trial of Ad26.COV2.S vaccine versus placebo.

The CDR3 spells CASSLFTDTQYF. In DNA, the CDR3 is TGTGCCAGCAGCCTATTCACAGATACGCAGTATTTT. The chain has TRBV7-8 and TRBJ2-3; D uncertain. The CDR3 contains 12 residues. V dropped 5 bases and J dropped 2 bases, with 5 bases sitting between them. Germline loops: CDR1 SGHVS, CDR2 FQNEAQ.